The sequence of this T cell receptor beta chain was determined in a study of blood T cell repertoires in COVID-19. About the research overall: From the United States, Italy and Spain came samples of acute and convalescent COVID-19. Nucleic acid was either cDNA or gDNA, and it came from T cells, B-cell-depleted T cells, or PBMCs.

The germline V gene has CDR1 SGHDT and CDR2 YYEEEE. V was pared by 2 bases and J by 0 bases, with 15 bases between. This CDR3 comprises 17 residues. Source study methods: Cell counts per sample came from amplifying reference gene primers. Libraries were prepared by immunoSEQ multiplex PCR; TCRdb keeps only in-frame clonotypes and omits some of them. From that table come the V and J calls and clone size; the DNA was used to work out D and trimming. The sample lists approximately 23,000 clones, around nine tenths seen once, with around 6.3% in the top ten. The specimen sequenced was peripheral blood. The sequence came from a woman of 80 years or more with active COVID-19. The chain joins TRBV5-6 to TRBJ1-5; maybe TRBD1 (5 bases). The CDR3 protein is CASSFFTDNLSNQPQHF. CDR3 DNA: TGTGCCAGCAGCTTTTTTACGGACAACCTTAGCAATCAGCCCCAGCATTTT.